This T cell receptor beta chain appears in the sequencing data of a study of cytomegalovirus exposure and HLA in healthy donors. The study's findings and limits: Presence/absence analyses assumed roughly uniform sequencing depth across donors, which may not hold. Among TCR beta chains, those listed as cytomegalovirus-associated numbered approximately 150.

Healthy bone marrow donors made up the donors. CDR3 size: 15 residues. The germline V gene has CDR1 MNHNS and CDR2 SASEGT. The V gene lost 7 bases and the J gene lost 0 bases, with 13 bases spanning the gap. In its sample, this clone was seen a few times. What it binds is unknown. The PCR contained 60 Vbeta and 13 Jbeta primers. TCRdb's copy holds only in-frame clones and misses some; the assay was immunoSEQ multiplex PCR. The table shows about 160,000 clones, with roughly nine tenths occurring only once. The receptor comes from a woman in her 30s in good health and CMV-seronegative. Specimen: PBMCs. This rearrangement joins TRBV6-1 to TRBJ1-3; no reliable D call. The CDR3 nucleotides read TGTGCCAGCACCCCGTTACAGATCTCTGGAAACACCATATATTTT. It specifies CASTPLQISGNTIYF.